Given below is one T cell receptor (beta chain) in context. These data belong to a study of shared T cell receptors in the human thymus. Sequencing was performed with immunoSEQ multiplex PCR; in TCRdb, only in-frame clones are kept and a portion is missing. The top ten hold around 0.0099% of the sample, which has fewer than 700,000 clones, roughly 90% seen once. The sample was also reused in another study, on human thymus T cells. This second study says: In thymic and blood repertoires alike, V and J usage looked biased.

This TCR was sampled from a boy younger than two with a congenital heart defect. Sample: thymocytes.

CDR3 region: CASTEGSPNYGYTF. CDR3 DNA sequence: TGTGCCAGCACTGAGGGCAGCCCTAACTATGGCTACACCTTC. The gene calls are TRBV6-1 and TRBJ1-2; D is unclear. Germline V lookup: CDR1 MNHNS, CDR2 SASEGT. The CDR3 has 14 residues. The ends were cut back, 7 bases at V and 0 bases at J, with 12 bases in the middle.